This TCR beta chain was documented in a study of T cell changes during pregnancy in multiple sclerosis. Assay: immunoSEQ multiplex PCR; the TCRdb copy retains only in-frame clones and omits some. The repertoire holds about 100,000 clones, around 93% seen once, with 0.7% to 0.9% in the top ten. Germline lookup yields CDR1 SGHDT and CDR2 YYEEEE. The V gene lost 0 bases and the J gene lost 4 bases, with 10 bases spanning the gap. The CDR3 covers 14 residues. V usage is TRBV5-6 and J usage is TRBJ1-2; D is possibly TRBD1 (6 bases). The sample in question was peripheral blood, obtained before pregnancy. The origin of this receptor is a female donor with multiple sclerosis, enrolled in a pregnancy study. The CDR3 protein is CASSLAGVGYGYTF. The CDR3 bases are TGTGCCAGCAGCTTGGCAGGGGTCGGCTATGGCTACACCTTC.